This is a list of T cell receptor beta chains from one sample in a study of OX40 agonist ivuxolimab in advanced cancers. The assay was immunoSEQ multiplex PCR, and TCRdb's table has in-frame clones only and misses some. The data contain tens of thousands of clones, 70% to 90% of them singletons. Material: CD4+ or CD8+ T cells sorted from blood, obtained in a trial of the OX40 agonist ivuxolimab. The receptor source for this set is an adult with an advanced solid tumor such as melanoma, head and neck, liver or kidney cancer. CDR3s include the opening cysteine and the closing phenylalanine or tryptophan.

v_gene	j_gene	CDR3aa
TRBV10-3	TRBJ2-1	CATTLLTGTNEQFF
TRBV21-1	TRBJ2-1	CASSPPGTSGASYNEQFF
TRBV7-2	TRBJ1-3	CASSLAGSGNTIYF
TRBV19	TRBJ1-2	CASSERRSYGYTF
TRBV19	TRBJ2-7	CASSIAGEVKQYF
TRBV27	TRBJ2-5	CASSPTTQGAGETQYF
TRBV19	TRBJ1-5	CASSTLWTGYSNQPQHF
TRBV6-5	TRBJ2-1	CASSYLPGGGEQFF
TRBV27	TRBJ2-1	CASSPPGRYNEQFF
TRBV18	TRBJ1-2	CASSPDRSGGYTF
TRBV7-2	TRBJ2-4	CASSLTGSNIQYF
TRBV19	TRBJ2-5	CASSINSRASGRFAPGETQYF
TRBV18	TRBJ2-4	CASSPGDSDKYF
TRBV6-1	TRBJ2-3	CASSEGLFSTDTQYF
TRBV6-5	TRBJ1-1	CASSYSRTGDTEAFF
TRBV19	TRBJ1-3	CASSLQGRGNTIYF
TRBV7-2	TRBJ1-1	CASSRTGGFTEAFF
TRBV19	TRBJ1-1	CASKDRLDTEAFF